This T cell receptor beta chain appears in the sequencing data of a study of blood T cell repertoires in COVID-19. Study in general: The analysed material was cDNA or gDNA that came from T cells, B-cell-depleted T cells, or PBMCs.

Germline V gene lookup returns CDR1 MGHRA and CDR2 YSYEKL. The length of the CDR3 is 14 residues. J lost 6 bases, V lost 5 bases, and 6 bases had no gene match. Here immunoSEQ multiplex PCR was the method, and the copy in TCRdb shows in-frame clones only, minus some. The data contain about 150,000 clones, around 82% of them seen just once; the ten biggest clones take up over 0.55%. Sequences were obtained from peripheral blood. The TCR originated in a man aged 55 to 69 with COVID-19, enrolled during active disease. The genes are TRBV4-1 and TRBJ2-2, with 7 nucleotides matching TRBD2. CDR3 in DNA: TGCGCCAGCAGCTTCGAGCGGGGCCCCGGGGAGCTGTTTTTT. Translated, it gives CASSFERGPGELFF.